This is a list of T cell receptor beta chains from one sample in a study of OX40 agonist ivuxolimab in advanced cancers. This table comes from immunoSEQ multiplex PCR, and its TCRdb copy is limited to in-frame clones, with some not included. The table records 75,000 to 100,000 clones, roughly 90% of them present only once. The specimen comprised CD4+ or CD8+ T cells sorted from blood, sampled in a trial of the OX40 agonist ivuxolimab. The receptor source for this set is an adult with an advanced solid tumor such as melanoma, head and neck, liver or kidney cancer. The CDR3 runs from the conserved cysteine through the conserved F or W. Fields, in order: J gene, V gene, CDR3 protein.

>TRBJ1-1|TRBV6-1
CASSDVYANTEAFF
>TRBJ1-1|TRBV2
CASSGPGGNTEAFF
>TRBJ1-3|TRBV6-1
CASSERTGNTIYF
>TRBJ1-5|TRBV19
CASDRPASNQPQHF
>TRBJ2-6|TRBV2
CASYSTGGANVLTF
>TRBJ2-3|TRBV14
CASSQVRGSVTDTQYF
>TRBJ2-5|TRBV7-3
CASSAGPRETQYF
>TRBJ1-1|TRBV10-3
CAISEGGLRRTEAFF
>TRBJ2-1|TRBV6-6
CASSYLYNEQFF
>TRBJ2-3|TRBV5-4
CASSPSGSFTDTQYF
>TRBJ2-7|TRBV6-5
CASTAARGSYEQYF
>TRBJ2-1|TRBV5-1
CASSLVPGLAGNEQFF
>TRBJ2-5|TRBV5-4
CASSLRREGETQYF
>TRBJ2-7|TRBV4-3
CASSLRAGGAYEQYF
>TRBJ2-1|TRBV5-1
CASSLVLAKYNEQFF
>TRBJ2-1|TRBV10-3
CAISEPSGKRGYNEQFF
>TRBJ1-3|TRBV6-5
CASHYLNTIYF
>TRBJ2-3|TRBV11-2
CASSASSGGTDTQYF